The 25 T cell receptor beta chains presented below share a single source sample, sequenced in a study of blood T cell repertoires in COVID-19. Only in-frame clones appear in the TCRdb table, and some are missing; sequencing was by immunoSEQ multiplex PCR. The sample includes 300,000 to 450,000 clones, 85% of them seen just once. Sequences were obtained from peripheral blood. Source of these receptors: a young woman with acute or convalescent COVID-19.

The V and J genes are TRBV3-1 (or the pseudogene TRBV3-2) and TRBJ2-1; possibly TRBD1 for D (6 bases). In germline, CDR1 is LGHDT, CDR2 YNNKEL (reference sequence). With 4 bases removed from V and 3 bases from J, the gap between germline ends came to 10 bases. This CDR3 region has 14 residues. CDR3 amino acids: CASSLRTVYNEQFF. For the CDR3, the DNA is TGTGCCAGCAGCCTTCGGACAGTCTACAATGAGCAGTTCTTC.

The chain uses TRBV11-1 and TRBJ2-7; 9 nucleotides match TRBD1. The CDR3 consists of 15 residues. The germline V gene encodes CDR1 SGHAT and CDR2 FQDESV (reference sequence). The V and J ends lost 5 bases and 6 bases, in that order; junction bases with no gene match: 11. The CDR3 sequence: CASSRRDRDDIEQYF. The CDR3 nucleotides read TGTGCCAGCAGCCGGAGGGACAGGGATGATATCGAGCAGTACTTC.

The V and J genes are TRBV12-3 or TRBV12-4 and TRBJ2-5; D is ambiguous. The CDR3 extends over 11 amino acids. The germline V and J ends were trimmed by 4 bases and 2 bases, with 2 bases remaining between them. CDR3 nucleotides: TGTGCCAGCAGTTCACAAGAGACCCAGTACTTC. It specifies CASSSQETQYF.

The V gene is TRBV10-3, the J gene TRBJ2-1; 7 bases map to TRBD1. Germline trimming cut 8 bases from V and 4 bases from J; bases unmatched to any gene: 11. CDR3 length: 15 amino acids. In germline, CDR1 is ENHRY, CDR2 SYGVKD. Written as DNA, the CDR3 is TGTGCCATCGGATCCACAGGGGTTTCTTACAATGAGCAGTTCTTC. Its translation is CAIGSTGVSYNEQFF.

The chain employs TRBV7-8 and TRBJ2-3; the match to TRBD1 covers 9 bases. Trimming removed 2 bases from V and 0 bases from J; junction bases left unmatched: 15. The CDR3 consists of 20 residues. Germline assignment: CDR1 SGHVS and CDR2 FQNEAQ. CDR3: CASSLSFSDRGLFSTDTQYF. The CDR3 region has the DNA TGTGCCAGCAGCTTAAGCTTTTCGGACAGGGGACTTTTTAGCACAGATACGCAGTATTTT.

Here the CDR3 DNA reads TGTGCCAGCAGCTTAAGGAAGCGGACTACCCAAGAGACCCAGTACTTC. Translation gives CASSLRKRTTQETQYF. The chain couples TRBV7-2 to TRBJ2-5; the D gene is possibly TRBD2 (6 bases). Germline assignment: CDR1 SGHTA and CDR2 FQGNSA. V lost 2 bases to trimming and J lost 1 base, with 14 bases between them. The CDR3 totals 16 residues.

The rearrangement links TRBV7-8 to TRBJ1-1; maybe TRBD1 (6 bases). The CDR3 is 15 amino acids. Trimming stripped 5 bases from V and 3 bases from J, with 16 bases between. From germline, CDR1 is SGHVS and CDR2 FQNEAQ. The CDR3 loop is CASSRDTLSDTEAFF. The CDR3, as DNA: TGTGCCAGCAGCCGGGACACCCTTTCGGACACTGAAGCTTTCTTT. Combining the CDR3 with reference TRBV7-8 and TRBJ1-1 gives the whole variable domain GAGVSQSPRYKVAKRGQDVALRCDPISGHVSLFWYQQALGQGPEFLTYFQNEAQLDKSGLPSDRFFAERPEGSVSTLKIQRTQQEDSAVYLCASSRDTLSDTEAFFGQGTRLTVV.

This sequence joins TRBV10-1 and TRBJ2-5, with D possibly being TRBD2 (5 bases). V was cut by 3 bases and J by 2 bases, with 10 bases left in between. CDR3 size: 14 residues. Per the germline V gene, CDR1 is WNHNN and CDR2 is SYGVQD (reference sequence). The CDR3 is CASSDLGEQETQYF. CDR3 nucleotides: TGCGCCAGCAGTGACCTCGGGGAGCAAGAGACCCAGTACTTC.

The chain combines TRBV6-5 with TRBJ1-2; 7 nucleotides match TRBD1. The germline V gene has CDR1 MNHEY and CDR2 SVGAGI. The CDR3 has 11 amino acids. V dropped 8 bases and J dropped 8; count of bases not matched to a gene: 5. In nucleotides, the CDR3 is TGTGCCAGCTCGACAGGGAACGGCTACACCTTC. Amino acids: CASSTGNGYTF.

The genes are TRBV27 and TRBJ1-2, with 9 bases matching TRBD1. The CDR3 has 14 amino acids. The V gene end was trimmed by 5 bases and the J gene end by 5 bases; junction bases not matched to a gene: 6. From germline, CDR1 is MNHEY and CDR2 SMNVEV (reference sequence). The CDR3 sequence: CASSPQGAHYGYTF. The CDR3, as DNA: TGTGCCAGCAGTCCACAGGGGGCCCATTATGGCTACACCTTC.

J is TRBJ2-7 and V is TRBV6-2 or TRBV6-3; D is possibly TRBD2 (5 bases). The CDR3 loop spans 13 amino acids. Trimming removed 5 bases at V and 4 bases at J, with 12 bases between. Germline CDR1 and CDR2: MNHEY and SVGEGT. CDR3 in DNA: TGTGCCAGCAGTCAAGCGGAGCGTTACGAGCAGTACTTC. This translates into CASSQAERYEQYF.

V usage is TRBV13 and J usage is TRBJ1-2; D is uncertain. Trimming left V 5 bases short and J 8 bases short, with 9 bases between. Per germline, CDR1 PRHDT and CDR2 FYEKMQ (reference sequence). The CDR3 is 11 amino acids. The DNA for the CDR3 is TGTGCCAGCAGCGCGTCCGTAGGCTACACCTTC. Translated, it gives CASSASVGYTF.

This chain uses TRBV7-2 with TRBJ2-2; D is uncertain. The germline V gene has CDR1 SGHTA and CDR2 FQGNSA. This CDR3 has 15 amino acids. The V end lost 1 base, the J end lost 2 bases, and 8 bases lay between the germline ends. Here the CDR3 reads CASSLDVRNTGELFF. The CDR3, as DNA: TGTGCCAGCAGCTTAGATGTCAGAAACACCGGGGAGCTGTTTTTT.

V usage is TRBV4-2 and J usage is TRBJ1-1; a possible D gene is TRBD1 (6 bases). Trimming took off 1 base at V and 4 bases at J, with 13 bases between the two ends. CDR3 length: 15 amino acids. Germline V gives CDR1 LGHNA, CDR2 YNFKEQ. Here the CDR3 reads CASSQAQGFSTEAFF. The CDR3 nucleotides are TGTGCCAGCAGCCAAGCACAGGGATTTTCCACTGAAGCTTTCTTT.

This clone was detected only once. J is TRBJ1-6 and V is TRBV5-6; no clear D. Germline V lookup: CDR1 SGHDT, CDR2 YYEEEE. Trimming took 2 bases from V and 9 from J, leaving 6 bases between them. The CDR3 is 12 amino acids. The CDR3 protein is CASSFSVSPLHF. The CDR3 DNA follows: TGTGCCAGCAGCTTTTCTGTTTCACCCCTCCACTTT.

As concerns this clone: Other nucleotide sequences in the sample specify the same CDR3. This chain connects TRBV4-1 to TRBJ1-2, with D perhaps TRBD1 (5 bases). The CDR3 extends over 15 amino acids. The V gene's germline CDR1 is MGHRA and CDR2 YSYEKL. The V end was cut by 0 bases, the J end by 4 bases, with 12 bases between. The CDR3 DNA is TGCGCCAGCAGCCAAGATTCGGGGGGTCGCTATGGCTACACCTTC. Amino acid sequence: CASSQDSGGRYGYTF.

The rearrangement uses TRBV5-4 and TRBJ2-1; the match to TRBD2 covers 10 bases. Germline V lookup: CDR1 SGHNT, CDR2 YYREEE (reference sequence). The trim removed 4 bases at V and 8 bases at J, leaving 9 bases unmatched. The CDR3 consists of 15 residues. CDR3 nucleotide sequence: TGTGCCAGCAGCGAAAGCGGGGGGGCCTGGGATGAGCAGTTCTTC. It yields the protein CASSESGGAWDEQFF.

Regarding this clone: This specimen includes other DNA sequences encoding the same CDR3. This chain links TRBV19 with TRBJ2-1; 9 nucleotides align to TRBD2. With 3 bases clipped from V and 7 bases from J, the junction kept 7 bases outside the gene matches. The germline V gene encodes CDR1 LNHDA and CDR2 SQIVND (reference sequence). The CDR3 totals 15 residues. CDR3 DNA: TGTGCCAGTAGTATTGGTCTAGCGGGGCCAAATGAGCAGTTCTTC. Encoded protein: CASSIGLAGPNEQFF.

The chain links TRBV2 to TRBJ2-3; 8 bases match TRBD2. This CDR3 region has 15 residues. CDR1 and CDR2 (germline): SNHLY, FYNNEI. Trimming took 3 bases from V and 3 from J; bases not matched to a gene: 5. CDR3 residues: CASSDLAGGTDTQYF. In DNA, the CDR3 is TGTGCCAGCAGTGATCTCGCGGGGGGTACAGATACGCAGTATTTT. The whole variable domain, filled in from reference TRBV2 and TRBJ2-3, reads EPEVTQTPSHQVTQMGQEVILRCVPISNHLYFYWYRQILGQKVEFLVSFYNNEISEKSEIFDDQFSVERPDGSNFTLKIRSTKLEDSAMYFCASSDLAGGTDTQYFGPGTRLTVL.

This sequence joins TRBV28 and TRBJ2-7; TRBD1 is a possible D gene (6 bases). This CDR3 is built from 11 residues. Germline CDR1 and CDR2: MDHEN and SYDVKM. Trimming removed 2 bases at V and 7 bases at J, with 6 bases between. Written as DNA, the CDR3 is TGTGCCAGCAGTTTAAGGGGGGAGCAGTACTTC. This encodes CASSLRGEQYF.

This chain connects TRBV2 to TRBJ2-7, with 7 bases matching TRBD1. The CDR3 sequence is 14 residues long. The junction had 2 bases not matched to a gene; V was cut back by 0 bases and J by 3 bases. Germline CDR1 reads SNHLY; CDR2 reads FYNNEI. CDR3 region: CASSEAGTVYEQYF. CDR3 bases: TGTGCCAGCAGTGAAGCGGGGACAGTCTACGAGCAGTACTTC.

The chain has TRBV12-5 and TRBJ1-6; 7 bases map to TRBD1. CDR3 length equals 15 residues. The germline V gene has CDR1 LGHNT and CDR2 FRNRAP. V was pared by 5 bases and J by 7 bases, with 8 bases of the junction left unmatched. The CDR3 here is CASGPRGTVNSPLHF. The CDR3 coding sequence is TGTGCTAGTGGTCCCCGCGGGACAGTCAATTCACCCCTCCACTTT.

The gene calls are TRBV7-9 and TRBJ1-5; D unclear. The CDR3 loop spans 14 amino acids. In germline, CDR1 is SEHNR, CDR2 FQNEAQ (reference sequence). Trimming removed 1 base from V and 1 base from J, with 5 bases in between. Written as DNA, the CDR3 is TGTGCCAGCAGCTTAGACTGGAGCAATCAGCCCCAGCATTTT. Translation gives CASSLDWSNQPQHF.

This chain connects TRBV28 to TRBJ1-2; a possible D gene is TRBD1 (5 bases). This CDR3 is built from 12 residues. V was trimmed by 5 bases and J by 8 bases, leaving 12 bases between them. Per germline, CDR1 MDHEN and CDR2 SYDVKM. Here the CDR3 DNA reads TGTGCCAGCAGTCCGCAGGGATCAGGCTACACCTTC. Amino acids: CASSPQGSGYTF.

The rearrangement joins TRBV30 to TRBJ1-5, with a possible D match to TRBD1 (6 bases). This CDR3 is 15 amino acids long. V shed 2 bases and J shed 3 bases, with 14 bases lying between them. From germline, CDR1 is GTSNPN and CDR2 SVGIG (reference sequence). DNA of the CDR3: TGTGCCTGGAGTCCCGGGACACTAGACAATCAGCCCCAGCATTTT. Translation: CAWSPGTLDNQPQHF.